What follows are 10 T cell receptor beta chains derived from one specimen sequenced in a study of blood T cell repertoires in COVID-19. TCRdb's copy holds only in-frame clones and misses some; the assay was immunoSEQ multiplex PCR. This table has approximately 270,000 clones, 65% to 90% appearing once. The sequencing input was PBMCs or T cells enriched from blood (not recorded which). The receptors originated from a man aged 35 to 55 who had recovered from COVID-19.

This sequence joins TRBV3-1 (or the pseudogene TRBV3-2) and TRBJ1-2; D possibly corresponds to TRBD1 (6 bases). This CDR3 contains 13 residues. Germline values: CDR1 LGHDT, CDR2 YNNKEL (reference sequence). V lost 1 base, J lost 5 bases, and 8 bases lay in between. CDR3 loop: CASSQARGYGYTF. As DNA, the CDR3 is TGTGCCAGCAGCCAAGCCAGGGGATATGGCTACACCTTC.

The V and J genes are TRBV3-1 (or the pseudogene TRBV3-2) and TRBJ2-1, with 8 nucleotides matching TRBD2. The germline V gene has CDR1 LGHDT and CDR2 YNNKEL (reference sequence). This CDR3 has 17 residues. V was clipped by 0 bases and J by 2 bases; unmatched bases: 6. Written as DNA, the CDR3 is TGTGCCAGCAGCCAAGATCTAGAAGCGGGGGCCTACAATGAGCAGTTCTTC. Its translation is CASSQDLEAGAYNEQFF.

This clone came up a few times. This chain uses TRBV11-2 with TRBJ1-5, with 7 nucleotides matching TRBD1. The V gene's germline CDR1 is SGHAT and CDR2 FQNNGV. V lost 0 bases to trimming and J lost 0 bases; unmatched junction nucleotides: 8. The length of the CDR3 is 18 residues. The DNA for the CDR3 is TGTGCCAGCAGCTTAGATTCGTACAGGGGCTATAGCAATCAGCCCCAGCATTTT. Translating it yields CASSLDSYRGYSNQPQHF.

This chain connects TRBV5-4 to TRBJ2-7; D may be TRBD1 (6 bases). The CDR3 loop spans 13 amino acids. Trimming removed 5 bases from V and 0 bases from J, with 9 bases in between. Germline V lookup: CDR1 SGHNT, CDR2 YYREEE (reference sequence). The CDR3 reads CASRQGTSYEQYF. CDR3 bases: TGTGCCAGCAGACAGGGCACCTCCTACGAGCAGTACTTC.

The chain couples TRBV3-1 (or the pseudogene TRBV3-2) to TRBJ1-5; no firm D call. V gave up 2 bases and J gave up 0 bases, with 14 bases separating them. The V gene's germline CDR1 is LGHDT and CDR2 YNNKEL (reference sequence). This CDR3 has 17 residues. The CDR3 sequence: CASSQQLRQISNQPQHF. Written as DNA, the CDR3 is TGTGCCAGCAGCCAACAACTGAGGCAGATTAGCAATCAGCCCCAGCATTTT.

There are a few counts of this clone. The CDR3 DNA reads TGTGCCACCAGCAGAGAAGCGGGGGCGTGGGAAAAACTGTTTTTT. Translation: CATSREAGAWEKLFF. This chain links TRBV15 with TRBJ1-4; D possibly corresponds to TRBD1 (6 bases). The CDR3 extends over 15 amino acids. CDR1 and CDR2 from the germline V gene are LNHNV and YYDKDF (reference sequence). The germline V and J ends were trimmed by 0 bases and 8 bases, with 13 bases remaining between them.

The chain recombines TRBV3-1 (or the pseudogene TRBV3-2) with TRBJ2-5; D unresolved. Germline loops: CDR1 LGHDT, CDR2 YNNKEL (reference sequence). V was clipped by 6 bases and J by 5 bases, with 13 bases between them. The CDR3 runs 13 residues. CDR3 coding DNA: TGTGCCAGCAGACAAAACCCTAGGGAGACCCAGTACTTC. It yields the protein CASRQNPRETQYF.

This chain links TRBV11-3 with TRBJ2-1; D perhaps matches TRBD2 (5 bases). Trimming removed 5 bases at V and 5 bases at J, with 13 bases between. Germline values: CDR1 SGHNT, CDR2 YENEEA. The CDR3 length is 14 residues. CDR3 sequence (DNA): TGTGCCAGCAGCGTCAGAGGGTCCCACAATGAGCAGTTCTTC. Its protein is CASSVRGSHNEQFF.

The J gene is TRBJ2-1, the V gene TRBV7-9; 12 bases are a match to TRBD2. This CDR3 is built from 19 residues. J gave up 0 bases and V 4 bases, and 10 bases lay outside the gene matches. The germline CDR1 and CDR2 sequences are SEHNR and FQNEAQ (reference sequence). Here the CDR3 reads CASSSLTSGSKSSYNEQFF. In nucleotides, the CDR3 is TGTGCCAGCAGCTCCCTGACTAGCGGGAGTAAGAGCTCCTACAATGAGCAGTTCTTC.

The rearrangement links TRBV6-2 or TRBV6-3 to TRBJ1-5; D call uncertain. Between the trimmed V and J ends, which lost 2 bases and 1 base, there was a span of 3 bases. The length of the CDR3 is 13 residues. Germline V lookup: CDR1 MNHEY, CDR2 SVGEGT. The CDR3 loop is CASSYLSNQPQHF. The CDR3 region has the DNA TGTGCCAGCAGTTACCTAAGCAATCAGCCCCAGCATTTT.